A single sample gave rise to the 25 T cell receptor beta chains below, sequenced in a study of shared clonotypes between healthy human individuals. Sequencing was performed with immunoSEQ multiplex PCR; in TCRdb, only in-frame clones are kept and a portion is missing. The top ten clones hold roughly 1% of a sample with 2 million to 2.5 million clones, roughly 95% of them seen once. Selected positively for CCR7 and CD45RO-negative, naive CD8 cells excluded terminally differentiated effector memory CD45RA+ cells. Input material: naive CD8+ T cells sorted from blood. The receptors stem from a man younger than 35 in good health.

This sequence joins TRBV5-1 and TRBJ2-5; D gene ambiguous. V was pared by 2 bases and J by 3 bases, with 11 bases between. CDR1 and CDR2 from the germline V gene are SGHRS and YFSETQ. The CDR3 length is 14 residues. The CDR3 bases are TGCGCCAGCAGCTTTTCGACGGGCGAAGAGACCCAGTACTTC. As protein: CASSFSTGEETQYF.

This clone was seen only once. The chain couples TRBV7-8 to TRBJ2-5; tentative D call: TRBD1 (6 bases). The germline V and J ends were trimmed by 6 bases and 5 bases, with 16 bases remaining between them. Germline-derived CDR1 and CDR2 are SGHVS and FQNEAQ. The CDR3 has 14 residues. CDR3 in DNA: TGTGCCAGCAGTTACAGGGTGGGAGCGGAGACCCAGTACTTC. Translated, it gives CASSYRVGAETQYF.

The V call is TRBV11-2, the J call TRBJ1-4; D call uncertain. Germline values: CDR1 SGHAT, CDR2 FQNNGV. CDR3 length: 16 amino acids. Trimming shortened V by 2 bases and J by 5 bases, and 15 bases separated the two germline ends. The CDR3 bases are TGTGCCAGCAGCTTATCATTTGCGGCCTTCAATGAAAAACTGTTTTTT. It specifies CASSLSFAAFNEKLFF.

The V and J genes are TRBV5-4 and TRBJ1-1; D gene uncertain. The germline gives CDR1 SGHNT, CDR2 YYREEE (reference sequence). This CDR3 has 13 amino acids. V dropped 4 bases and J dropped 3 bases, with 10 bases sitting between them. This chain's CDR3 is CASSLGLDTEAFF. In DNA, the CDR3 is TGTGCCAGCAGCCTCGGCTTGGACACTGAAGCTTTCTTT.

The chain joins TRBV11-2 to TRBJ2-7, with D possibly TRBD2 on 5 matching bases. The V gene lost 2 bases and the J gene lost 5 bases, with 10 bases spanning the gap. The CDR3 runs to 13 residues. The V gene's germline CDR1 is SGHAT and CDR2 FQNNGV. In nucleotides, the CDR3 is TGTGCCAGCAGCTTAATTCCGGGGAACGAGCAGTACTTC. Translation gives CASSLIPGNEQYF.

The rearrangement uses TRBV6-5 and TRBJ2-1; TRBD2 agrees at 10 bases. This CDR3 comprises 15 residues. Unmatched junction bases numbered 5, after V lost 6 bases and J lost 3 bases. CDR1 is MNHEY and CDR2 is SVGAGI in the germline V gene. The CDR3: CASRPLAGDYNEQFF. CDR3 nucleotide sequence: TGTGCCAGCAGGCCCCTAGCGGGAGACTACAATGAGCAGTTCTTC.

The chain uses TRBV6-6 and TRBJ1-2; tentatively, D is TRBD1 (6 bases). This CDR3 region has 15 residues. Germline assignment: CDR1 MNHNY and CDR2 SVGAGI (reference sequence). V lost 2 bases and J lost 3, with 13 bases in between. The CDR3 coding sequence is TGTGCCAGCAGTTACGCCTACAGGGCGGACTATGGCTACACCTTC. Protein product: CASSYAYRADYGYTF.

The gene calls are TRBV11-2 and TRBJ1-1; no definite D call. Germline values: CDR1 SGHAT, CDR2 FQNNGV. Trimming shortened V by 5 bases and J by 0 bases, and 10 bases separated the two germline ends. The CDR3 has 14 residues. Here the CDR3 reads CASSPSEMNTEAFF. The CDR3 DNA is TGTGCCAGCAGCCCCTCAGAGATGAACACTGAAGCTTTCTTT.

The chain combines TRBV6-6 with TRBJ1-1; D is possibly TRBD1 (5 bases). V lost 5 bases and J lost 4, with 14 bases in between. This CDR3 is 14 amino acids long. CDR1 and CDR2 (germline): MNHNY, SVGAGI (reference sequence). The chain's CDR3 is CASSPGPGSTEAFF. CDR3 DNA: TGTGCCAGCAGTCCGGGTCCAGGGAGCACTGAAGCTTTCTTT.

V usage is TRBV7-2 and J usage is TRBJ2-7; D ambiguous. Germline V gene lookup returns CDR1 SGHTA and CDR2 FQGNSA. This CDR3 has 17 residues. V lost 3 bases and J 5 bases, leaving 23 bases between the germline ends. This CDR3 is CASSFKLAETLPHEQYF. CDR3 nucleotide sequence: TGTGCCAGCAGCTTCAAGCTGGCGGAAACGTTGCCCCACGAGCAGTACTTC.

The CDR3 DNA reads as TGCGCCAGCAGCCAGAAGGAGGGGGGGTTCTATGGCTACACCTTC. This codes for CASSQKEGGFYGYTF. This sequence joins TRBV4-1 and TRBJ1-2, with TRBD1 as a possible D gene (6 bases). The V end lost 3 bases, the J end lost 4 bases, and 15 bases lay between the germline ends. The germline gives CDR1 MGHRA, CDR2 YSYEKL. CDR3 size: 15 residues.

On this clone itself: At one end, the junction sequence differs from germline, possibly due to a read error. This sample includes further DNA sequences coding for the same CDR3. The rearrangement joins TRBV11-2 to TRBJ2-3; no clear D. In germline, CDR1 is SGHAT, CDR2 FQNNGV. The CDR3 spans 13 residues. The DNA for the CDR3 is TGTGCCAGCAGCTTACACAGCACCGATACGCAGTATTTT. Its translation: CASSLHSTDTQYF.

In DNA, the CDR3 is TGTGCCAGCAGTCCCGGACAGGGGTCAGATACGCAGTATTTT. It translates to CASSPGQGSDTQYF. This chain links TRBV27 with TRBJ2-3, with 9 bases aligning to TRBD1. Trimming at V came to 5 bases and at J to 4 bases, leaving 4 bases not matched to a gene. The CDR3 totals 14 residues. Looked up from germline, CDR1 is MNHEY and CDR2 is SMNVEV (reference sequence).

The V call is TRBV19, the J call TRBJ2-5; 10 bases map to TRBD2. The CDR3 runs 14 residues. Germline CDR1 and CDR2: LNHDA and SQIVND (reference sequence). After removal of 7 bases from V and 0 bases from J, the junction contained 2 bases not matched to a gene. The CDR3 DNA sequence: TGTGCCAGTACTCTAGCGGGGGACCAAGAGACCCAGTACTTC. Translating it yields CASTLAGDQETQYF.

This chain links TRBV19 with TRBJ2-3; tentative D call: TRBD2 (5 bases). Looked up from germline, CDR1 is LNHDA and CDR2 is SQIVND (reference sequence). V lost 6 bases and J 1 base, leaving 8 bases between the germline ends. CDR3 length: 13 residues. CDR3: CASRGSGTDTQYF. The CDR3 bases are TGTGCCAGTAGGGGTAGCGGCACAGATACGCAGTATTTT.

The V and J genes are TRBV4-1 and TRBJ2-7; 7 nucleotides match TRBD1. V lost 0 bases, J lost 4 bases, and 9 bases stayed unmatched. Germline lookup yields CDR1 MGHRA and CDR2 YSYEKL. CDR3 length equals 16 residues. The CDR3: CASSQDEDRSGYEQYF. DNA of the CDR3: TGCGCCAGCAGCCAAGATGAGGACAGGTCGGGATACGAGCAGTACTTC.

V gene TRBV4-3 combines with J gene TRBJ2-2, with no clear D. The CDR3 extends over 14 amino acids. V was trimmed by 1 base and J by 4 bases, leaving 7 bases between them. Germline values: CDR1 LGHNA, CDR2 YSLEER. DNA of the CDR3: TGCGCCAGCAGCCAAGGACTTCTCACCGGGGAGCTGTTTTTT. Translating gives CASSQGLLTGELFF.

DNA of the CDR3: TGTGCCAGCAGCCAAGACCACACTCGGTCCAAGCAGTACTTC. It yields the protein CASSQDHTRSKQYF. This sequence joins TRBV14 and TRBJ2-7; D unclear. Trimming left V 0 bases short and J 8 bases short, with 14 bases between. This CDR3 spans 14 amino acids. Looked up from germline, CDR1 is SGHDN and CDR2 is FVKESK.

The rearrangement uses TRBV5-6 and TRBJ2-7, with TRBD1 identical over 10 bases. This CDR3 contains 14 residues. V lost 5 bases to trimming and J lost 6 bases; unmatched junction nucleotides: 8. Germline lookup yields CDR1 SGHDT and CDR2 YYEEEE. The chain's CDR3 is CASRPTGGTGEQYF. CDR3 nucleotide sequence: TGTGCCAGCAGGCCGACAGGGGGCACGGGCGAGCAGTACTTC.

This chain links TRBV30 with TRBJ2-7; D possibly uses TRBD1 or TRBD2 (6 bases each). From germline, CDR1 is GTSNPN and CDR2 SVGIG (reference sequence). V was trimmed by 4 bases and J by 2 bases, leaving 21 bases between them. This CDR3 contains 16 residues. The chain's CDR3 is CAWTSPGGTGPYEQYF. The CDR3 DNA sequence: TGTGCCTGGACCTCCCCCGGGGGTACAGGGCCCTACGAGCAGTACTTC. The variable domain in full, with the rest retrieved from reference TRBV30 and TRBJ2-7, is SQTIHQWPATLVQPVGSPLSLECTVEGTSNPNLYWYRQAAGRGLQLLFYSVGIGQISSEVPQNLSASRPQDRQFILSSKKLLLSDSGFYLCAWTSPGGTGPYEQYFGPGTRLTVT.

The chain recombines TRBV9 with TRBJ2-2; perhaps TRBD1 as D (5 bases). Deletions cut 1 base from V and 7 bases from J, with 14 bases between. Looked up from germline, CDR1 is SGDLS and CDR2 is YYNGEE. The CDR3 contains 15 residues. CDR3 loop: CASSVSGLVSGELFF. DNA of the CDR3: TGTGCCAGCAGCGTATCAGGGCTAGTTAGCGGGGAGCTGTTTTTT.

The J gene is TRBJ2-7, the V gene TRBV19; 8 bases align to TRBD2. Per the germline V gene, CDR1 is LNHDA and CDR2 is SQIVND (reference sequence). The CDR3 is 14 residues long. J gave up 5 bases and V 3 bases, and 6 bases lay outside the gene matches. In DNA, the CDR3 is TGTGCCAGTAGTATCTCCGCCGGGGGGGACGAGCAGTACTTC. Encoded protein: CASSISAGGDEQYF.

A few counts support this clone. The sample holds other DNA sequences that translate to the same CDR3. The chain uses TRBV6-5 and TRBJ1-6; weak D call: TRBD1 (6 bases). The germline V gene has CDR1 MNHEY and CDR2 SVGAGI. Trimming took 3 bases from V and 10 from J, leaving 13 bases between them. The CDR3 is made up of 14 amino acids. The CDR3 reads CASSYRGGNSPLHF. CDR3 bases: TGTGCCAGCAGTTATAGAGGGGGGAACTCACCCCTCCACTTT.

This chain joins TRBV7-6 and TRBJ2-1; D ambiguous. Per germline, CDR1 SGHVS and CDR2 FNYEAQ. Trimming took off 5 bases at V and 0 bases at J, with 17 bases between the two ends. This CDR3 region has 17 residues. The CDR3 DNA follows: TGTGCCAGCAGCCCGCCTTACACTGGAAGCTCCTACAATGAGCAGTTCTTC. Translating it yields CASSPPYTGSSYNEQFF.

V is TRBV27 and J is TRBJ2-7; TRBD1 matches 9 bases. The V and J ends lost 6 bases and 4 bases, in that order; junction bases with no gene match: 16. This CDR3 has 17 residues. Germline assignment: CDR1 MNHEY and CDR2 SMNVEV (reference sequence). Written as DNA, the CDR3 is TGTGCCAGCAGCTCTTTGGAGGGGGGACAGGGACTTTACGAGCAGTACTTC. It codes for CASSSLEGGQGLYEQYF.